These 28 T cell receptor beta chains were all obtained from the same sample, sequenced in a study. TCRdb reanalysed the 5' RACE reads using MiXCR and keeps one entry per CDR3 protein. Of about 43,000 distinct CDR3 sequences listed, 25% to 30% are singletons. Material for sequencing was memory CD4+ T cells sorted from a lymph node. Subset: memory CD4+ T cells, CD4+CD45RO+CD25-. The receptor set was obtained from a female donor with breast cancer.

Of note for this clonotype: With a much larger clone just one base away, this may be a read error. The V gene is TRBV20-1, the J gene TRBJ2-3, with D perhaps TRBD1 or TRBD2 (6 bases each). The germline V gene encodes CDR1 DFQATT and CDR2 SNEGSKA (reference sequence). This CDR3 has 16 residues. Trimming pared 0 bases from V and 3 bases from J, leaving 16 bases between. DNA for the CDR3: TGCAGTGCTAGAGACGCGGGGCAGGGGATGACAGATACGCAGTATTTT. Encoded protein: CSARDAGQGMTDTQYF.

This clonotype was counted a few times. This rearrangement joins TRBV7-2 to TRBJ2-4; 8 bases are a match to TRBD1. CDR3 length: 15 amino acids. V lost 5 bases and J lost 4; bases outside the gene matches: 7. Germline-derived CDR1 and CDR2 are SGHTA and FQGNSA. CDR3 sequence reads: CASSNMDRAKNIQYF. The CDR3 DNA is TGTGCCAGCAGCAACATGGACAGGGCGAAAAACATTCAGTACTTC.

This clonotype occurred many times. The V call is TRBV12-3 or TRBV12-4, the J call TRBJ2-1; 14 bases line up with TRBD2. Trimming cost V 3 bases and J 2 bases; bases outside gene matches: 9. The CDR3 is made up of 19 amino acids. This CDR3 is CASSLRLAGGTSAYNEQFF. The CDR3 DNA is TGTGCCAGCAGTTTGAGACTAGCGGGAGGGACCTCGGCCTACAATGAGCAGTTCTTC.

The rearrangement uses TRBV7-3 and TRBJ2-3; no clear D gene. CDR3 length: 13 residues. V lost 2 bases and J lost 3, with 6 bases in between. CDR1 SGHTA and CDR2 FQGTGA come from the germline V gene. CDR3 bases: TGTGCCAGCAGCTTATCATGGACAGATACGCAGTATTTT. It translates to CASSLSWTDTQYF.

The J gene is TRBJ2-1, the V gene TRBV29-1; D is unresolved. Trimming pared 4 bases from V and 6 bases from J, leaving 4 bases between. The CDR3 has 10 residues. The germline CDR1 and CDR2 sequences are SQVTM and ANQGSEA. The CDR3 nucleotides are TGCAGCGTTGGAGGCAATGAGCAGTTCTTC. Amino acids: CSVGGNEQFF.

This clonotype was counted only a few times. V and J are TRBV7-9 and TRBJ1-4, with D possibly matching TRBD1 (6 bases). From germline, CDR1 is SEHNR and CDR2 FQNEAQ (reference sequence). Trimming shortened V by 3 bases and J by 8 bases, and 16 bases separated the two germline ends. The CDR3 length is 15 residues. CDR3 amino acids: CASSFVRGGGEKLFF. CDR3 bases: TGTGCCAGCAGCTTTGTGAGAGGGGGTGGAGAAAAACTGTTTTTT. The variable domain in full, with the rest retrieved from reference TRBV7-9 and TRBJ1-4, is DTGVSQNPRHKITKRGQNVTFRCDPISEHNRLYWYRQTLGQGPEFLTYFQNEAQLEKSRLLSDRFSAERPKGSFSTLEIQRTEQGDSAMYLCASSFVRGGGEKLFFGSGTQLSVL.

The J gene is TRBJ2-3, the V gene TRBV3-1; 10 positions agree with TRBD1. Germline lookup yields CDR1 LGHDT and CDR2 YNNKEL (reference sequence). The trim removed 5 bases at V and 4 bases at J, leaving 12 bases unmatched. This CDR3 has 17 residues. CDR3 sequence reads: CASSFSGRDRGPDTQYF. As DNA, the CDR3 is TGTGCCAGCAGCTTCTCCGGCCGGGACAGGGGCCCAGATACGCAGTATTTT.

The chain is built from TRBV2 and TRBJ1-1; unclear D gene. CDR1 SNHLY and CDR2 FYNNEI come from the germline V gene. Trimming shortened V by 7 bases and J by 5 bases, and 14 bases separated the two germline ends. This CDR3 has 13 amino acids. The CDR3 DNA follows: TGTGCCAGCATGGATAATGGGAAAACTGAAGCTTTCTTT. Translation: CASMDNGKTEAFF.

This clonotype was picked up one time. V is TRBV15 and J is TRBJ2-2, with D perhaps matching TRBD2 (5 bases). Germline V gene sequence: CDR1 LNHNV, CDR2 YYDKDF (reference sequence). CDR3 size: 16 residues. V lost 3 bases, J lost 7 bases, and 18 bases lay in between. The CDR3 DNA is TGTGCCACCAGCAGGGATTCACTAGGTTCTAGCGGGGAGCTGTTTTTT. Residues: CATSRDSLGSSGELFF.

The rearrangement links TRBV2 to TRBJ2-2; D is undetermined. V lost 11 bases and J 13 bases, leaving 17 bases between the germline ends. The germline V gene has CDR1 SNHLY and CDR2 FYNNEI. CDR3 size: 11 residues. The CDR3 sequence: CAGDGGPGLFF. The DNA of the CDR3 is TGTGCCGGCGACGGTGGTCCGGGGCTGTTTTTT.

The sample holds a few counts of this clonotype. V and J are TRBV6-5 and TRBJ2-3; D ambiguous. The CDR3 is 14 amino acids. Trimming took off 5 bases at V and 0 bases at J, with 9 bases between the two ends. CDR1 is MNHEY, CDR2 SVGAGI, per germline. The CDR3 DNA sequence: TGTGCCAGCAGTAATGGGGAAAGCACAGATACGCAGTATTTT. Encoded protein: CASSNGESTDTQYF.

V is TRBV29-1 and J is TRBJ2-1, with D possibly TRBD1 on 5 matching bases. The germline V and J ends were trimmed by 4 bases and 5 bases, with 12 bases remaining between them. Germline V lookup: CDR1 SQVTM, CDR2 ANQGSEA. The CDR3 extends over 13 amino acids. CDR3 bases: TGCAGCGTTGTTGTCCCCAGGGACAATGAGCAGTTCTTC. Its protein product is CSVVVPRDNEQFF.

The chain employs TRBV4-3 and TRBJ2-1; D gene unclear. Trimming cost V 4 bases and J 3 bases, with 7 bases left between them. CDR3 length: 13 amino acids. Per germline, CDR1 LGHNA and CDR2 YSLEER. In DNA, the CDR3 is TGCGCCAGCAGCCCAACCGACTACAATGAGCAGTTCTTC. This codes for CASSPTDYNEQFF.

As for this clonotype: The CDR3 carries no conserved terminal phenylalanine or tryptophan, so it likely arises from a read error. The chain couples TRBV6-5 to TRBJ1-3; tentative D call: TRBD1 (5 bases). Trimming left V 6 bases short and J 3 bases short, with 21 bases between. The CDR3 is 17 amino acids. CDR1 MNHEY and CDR2 SVGAGI come from the germline V gene. CDR3 DNA sequence: TGTGCCAGCAGACGCAGAACGGACGGGACTAGTGGAAACACCATATATGTT. Translation: CASRRRTDGTSGNTIYV.

The rearrangement links TRBV28 to TRBJ1-6; unclear D gene. Trimming removed 6 bases at V and 0 bases at J, with 3 bases between. The CDR3 length is 13 residues. CDR1 and CDR2 (germline): MDHEN, SYDVKM. The CDR3 is CASRGSYNSPLHF. The CDR3 DNA reads as TGTGCCAGCAGGGGCTCCTATAATTCACCCCTCCACTTT.

This clonotype was picked up many times. The chain links TRBV7-3 to TRBJ2-3; D may be TRBD1 (6 bases). Germline V gene sequence: CDR1 SGHTA, CDR2 FQGTGA. V lost 1 base to trimming and J lost 1 base, with 6 bases between them. The CDR3 contains 14 residues. The CDR3 nucleotides read TGTGCCAGCAGCTTAAACAGGGGCACAGATACGCAGTATTTT. Translating gives CASSLNRGTDTQYF.

V gene TRBV6-5 combines with J gene TRBJ2-5, with D maybe TRBD1 (5 bases). CDR1 is MNHEY and CDR2 is SVGAGI in the germline V gene. CDR3 size: 13 residues. Trimming shortened V by 2 bases and J by 3 bases, and 7 bases separated the two germline ends. The CDR3 here is CASSYDSEETQYF. Here the CDR3 DNA reads TGTGCCAGCAGTTACGACAGTGAAGAGACCCAGTACTTC.

There are a few counts of this clonotype. This rearrangement joins TRBV5-1 to TRBJ2-2, with D tentatively TRBD1 or TRBD2 (5 bases each). CDR3 length: 15 amino acids. Germline values: CDR1 SGHRS, CDR2 YFSETQ. The V and J ends lost 4 bases and 0 bases respectively, with 10 bases between them. CDR3 nucleotide sequence: TGCGCCAGCAGCCGGGACCCAGCGAACACCGGGGAGCTGTTTTTT. It encodes CASSRDPANTGELFF. The complete variable domain, with remaining parts taken from reference TRBV5-1 and TRBJ2-2, reads KAGVTQTPRYLIKTRGQQVTLSCSPISGHRSVSWYQQTPGQGLQFLFEYFSETQRNKGNFPGRFSGRQFSNSRSEMNVSTLELGDSALYLCASSRDPANTGELFFGEGSRLTVL.

The chain combines TRBV3-1 with TRBJ1-5, with 7 bases fitting TRBD1. Trimming cost V 0 bases and J 0 bases; bases outside gene matches: 5. Germline loops: CDR1 LGHDT, CDR2 YNNKEL (reference sequence). This CDR3 comprises 17 residues. This chain's CDR3 is CASSQDQGGPSNQPQHF. The CDR3 DNA follows: TGTGCCAGCAGCCAAGATCAAGGGGGCCCTAGCAATCAGCCCCAGCATTTT.

The chain uses TRBV5-1 and TRBJ2-3, with TRBD2 as a possible D gene (6 bases). V was shortened by 1 base and J by 1 base, with 10 bases between the two germline ends. The CDR3 loop spans 15 amino acids. The germline V gene encodes CDR1 SGHRS and CDR2 YFSETQ. The CDR3 region has the DNA TGCGCCAGCAGCTTGTCGGGGGAGGGCACAGATACGCAGTATTTT. It yields the protein CASSLSGEGTDTQYF.

This clonotype was picked up one time. This chain connects TRBV4-1 to TRBJ2-7; D remains unclear. This CDR3 comprises 16 residues. Between the trimmed V and J ends, which lost 0 bases and 1 base, there was a span of 13 bases. CDR1 and CDR2 from the germline V gene are MGHRA and YSYEKL. CDR3 sequence: CASSQEDLMVSYEQYF. The CDR3 DNA sequence: TGCGCCAGCAGCCAAGAAGACCTTATGGTATCCTACGAGCAGTACTTC.

This clonotype was observed once. The germline gene is not matched at one end of the junction; a read error may be the cause. The chain combines TRBV20-1 with TRBJ2-1, with TRBD1 matching 7 bases. From germline, CDR1 is DFQATT and CDR2 SNEGSKA (reference sequence). The CDR3 length is 13 residues. The CDR3 reads CGAEQGVRDEQFF. CDR3 nucleotide sequence: TGCGGTGCTGAGCAGGGGGTTAGGGATGAGCAGTTCTTC.

The rearrangement links TRBV5-1 to TRBJ2-3; perhaps TRBD1 as D (5 bases). CDR3 length equals 12 residues. Germline assignment: CDR1 SGHRS and CDR2 YFSETQ. V lost 4 bases, J lost 4 bases, and 7 bases lay in between. The CDR3 DNA reads TGCGCCAGCAGCGCACAGGCAGATACGCAGTATTTT. It is translated as CASSAQADTQYF.

The chain combines TRBV3-1 with TRBJ1-1, with TRBD1 identical over 7 bases. CDR3 length equals 13 residues. With V trimmed by 4 bases and J by 7 bases, 6 bases remained unmatched. CDR1 is LGHDT, CDR2 YNNKEL, per germline (reference sequence). In nucleotides, the CDR3 is TGTGCCAGCAGCCGACAGGGTCCGGGTGAAGCTTTCTTT. Amino acids: CASSRQGPGEAFF.

This rearrangement joins TRBV12-3 or TRBV12-4 to TRBJ2-7; 8 nucleotides agree with TRBD2. CDR3 length: 12 residues. The ends lost 6 bases at V and 3 bases at J; junction bases unmatched: 1. The CDR3 DNA reads as TGTGCCAGCAGCGGGACTAGCTACGAGCAGTACTTC. As protein: CASSGTSYEQYF.

This clonotype appeared a few times. The V gene is TRBV4-3, the J gene TRBJ2-7, with 9 bases that match TRBD2. This CDR3 spans 16 amino acids. V was pared by 4 bases and J by 4 bases, with 11 bases of the junction left unmatched. Germline lookup yields CDR1 LGHNA and CDR2 YSLEER. CDR3 protein: CASSRAFSGGLYEQYF. CDR3 DNA sequence: TGCGCCAGCAGCCGTGCCTTTAGCGGGGGACTTTACGAGCAGTACTTC.

This chain joins TRBV18 and TRBJ1-1, with TRBD1 matching over 7 bases. The CDR3 has 13 residues. V shed 6 bases, J shed 11 bases, and the junction held 12 bases outside the gene matches. CDR1 is KGHSH, CDR2 LQKENI, per germline. The CDR3 spells CASSPQGVDWAFF. The DNA of the CDR3 is TGTGCCAGCTCTCCCCAGGGGGTCGATTGGGCTTTCTTT.

There are a few counts of this clonotype. The junction departs from the called germline gene at one end, perhaps through a read error. The chain joins TRBV20-1 to TRBJ2-5; 8 bases align to TRBD1. Germline V gene lookup returns CDR1 DFQATT and CDR2 SNEGSKA (reference sequence). CDR3 length: 12 amino acids. CDR3 region: CSAPDRGEIQYF. CDR3 nucleotide sequence: TGCAGTGCTCCTGACAGGGGAGAGATCCAGTACTTC.